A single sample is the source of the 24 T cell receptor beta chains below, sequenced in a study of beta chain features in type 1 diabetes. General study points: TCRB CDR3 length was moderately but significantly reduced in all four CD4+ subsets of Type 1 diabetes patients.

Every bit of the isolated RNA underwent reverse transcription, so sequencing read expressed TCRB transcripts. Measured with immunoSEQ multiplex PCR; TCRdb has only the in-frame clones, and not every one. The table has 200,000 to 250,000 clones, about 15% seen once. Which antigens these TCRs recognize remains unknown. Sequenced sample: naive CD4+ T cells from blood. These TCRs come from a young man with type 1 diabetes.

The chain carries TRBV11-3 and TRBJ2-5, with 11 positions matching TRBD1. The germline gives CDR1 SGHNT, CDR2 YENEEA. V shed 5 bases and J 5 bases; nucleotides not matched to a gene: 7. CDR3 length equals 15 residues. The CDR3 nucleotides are TGTGCCAGCAGCCACCGGGACAGGGGGTTGGAGACCCAGTACTTC. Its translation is CASSHRDRGLETQYF.

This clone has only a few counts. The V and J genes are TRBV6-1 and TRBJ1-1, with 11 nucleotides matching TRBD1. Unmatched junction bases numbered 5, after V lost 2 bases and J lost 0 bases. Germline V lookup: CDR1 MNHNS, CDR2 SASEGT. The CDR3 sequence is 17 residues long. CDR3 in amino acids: CASSERTGGFLNTEAFF. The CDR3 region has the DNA TGTGCCAGCAGTGAAAGGACAGGGGGCTTTCTGAACACTGAAGCTTTCTTT.

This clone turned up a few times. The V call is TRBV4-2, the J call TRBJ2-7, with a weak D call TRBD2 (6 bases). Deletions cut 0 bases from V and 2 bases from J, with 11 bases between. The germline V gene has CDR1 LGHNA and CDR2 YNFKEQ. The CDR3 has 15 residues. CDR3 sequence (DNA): TGTGCCAGCAGCCAAGAATCGGGGAGGACCTACGAGCAGTACTTC. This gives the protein CASSQESGRTYEQYF.

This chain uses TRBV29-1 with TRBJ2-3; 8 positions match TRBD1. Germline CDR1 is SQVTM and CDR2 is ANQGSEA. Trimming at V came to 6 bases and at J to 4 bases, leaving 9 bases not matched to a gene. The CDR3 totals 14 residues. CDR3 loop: CSVVSDRAADTQYF. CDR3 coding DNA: TGCAGCGTAGTATCGGACAGGGCGGCAGATACGCAGTATTTT.

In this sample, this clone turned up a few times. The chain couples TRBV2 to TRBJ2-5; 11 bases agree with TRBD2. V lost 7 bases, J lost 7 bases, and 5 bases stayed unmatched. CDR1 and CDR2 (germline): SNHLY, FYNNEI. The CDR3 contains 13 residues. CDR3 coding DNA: TGTGCCAGCATGACTAGCGGGACGGGGACCCAGTACTTC. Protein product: CASMTSGTGTQYF.

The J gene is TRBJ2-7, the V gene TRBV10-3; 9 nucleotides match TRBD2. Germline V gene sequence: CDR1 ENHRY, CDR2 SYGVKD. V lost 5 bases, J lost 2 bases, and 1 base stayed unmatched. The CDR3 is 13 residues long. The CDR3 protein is CAISSGGTYEQYF. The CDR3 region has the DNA TGTGCCATCAGTAGCGGGGGGACCTACGAGCAGTACTTC.

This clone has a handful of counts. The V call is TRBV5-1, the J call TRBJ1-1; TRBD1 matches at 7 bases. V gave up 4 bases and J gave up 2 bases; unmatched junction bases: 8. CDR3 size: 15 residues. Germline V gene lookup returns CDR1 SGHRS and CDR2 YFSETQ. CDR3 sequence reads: CASSGRGTANTEAFF. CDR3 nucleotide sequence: TGCGCCAGCAGCGGACGCGGGACAGCCAACACTGAAGCTTTCTTT.

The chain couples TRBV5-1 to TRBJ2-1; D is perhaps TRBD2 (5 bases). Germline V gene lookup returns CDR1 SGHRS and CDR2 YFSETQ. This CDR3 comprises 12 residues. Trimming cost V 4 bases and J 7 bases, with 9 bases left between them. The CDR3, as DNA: TGCGCCAGCAGCCAGCGAGGGAATGAGCAGTTCTTC. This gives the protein CASSQRGNEQFF. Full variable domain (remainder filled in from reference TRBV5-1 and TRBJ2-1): KAGVTQTPRYLIKTRGQQVTLSCSPISGHRSVSWYQQTPGQGLQFLFEYFSETQRNKGNFPGRFSGRQFSNSRSEMNVSTLELGDSALYLCASSQRGNEQFFGPGTRLTVL.

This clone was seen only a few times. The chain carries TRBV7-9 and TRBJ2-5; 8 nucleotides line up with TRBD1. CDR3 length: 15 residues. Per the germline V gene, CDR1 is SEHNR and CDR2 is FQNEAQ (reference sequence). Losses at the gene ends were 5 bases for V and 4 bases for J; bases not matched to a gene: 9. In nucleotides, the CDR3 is TGTGCCAGCAGCCCGACACGGACAGGGACAGAGACCCAGTACTTC. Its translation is CASSPTRTGTETQYF.

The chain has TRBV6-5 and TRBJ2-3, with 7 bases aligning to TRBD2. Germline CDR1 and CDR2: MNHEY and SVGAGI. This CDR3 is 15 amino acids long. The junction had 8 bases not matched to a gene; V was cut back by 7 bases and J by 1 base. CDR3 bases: TGTGCCAGCATCTTGCTAGCGGTTTGCACAGATACGCAGTATTTT. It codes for CASILLAVCTDTQYF.

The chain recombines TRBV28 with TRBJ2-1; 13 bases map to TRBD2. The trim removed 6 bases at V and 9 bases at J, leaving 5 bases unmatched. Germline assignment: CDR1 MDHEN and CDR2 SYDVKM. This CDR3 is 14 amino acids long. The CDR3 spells CASSTGLAGVEQFF. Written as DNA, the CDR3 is TGTGCCAGCAGCACCGGACTAGCGGGAGTTGAGCAGTTCTTC. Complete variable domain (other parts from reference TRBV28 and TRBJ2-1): DVKVTQSSRYLVKRTGEKVFLECVQDMDHENMFWYRQDPGLGLRLIYFSYDVKMKEKGDIPEGYSVSREKKERFSLILESASTNQTSMYLCASSTGLAGVEQFFGPGTRLTVL.

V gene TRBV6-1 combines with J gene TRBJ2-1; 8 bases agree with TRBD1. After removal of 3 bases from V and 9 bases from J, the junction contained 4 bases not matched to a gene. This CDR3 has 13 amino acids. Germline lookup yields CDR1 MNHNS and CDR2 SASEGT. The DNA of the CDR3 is TGTGCCAGCAGTGAGCTCAGGGGGCCTGAGCAGTTCTTC. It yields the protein CASSELRGPEQFF.

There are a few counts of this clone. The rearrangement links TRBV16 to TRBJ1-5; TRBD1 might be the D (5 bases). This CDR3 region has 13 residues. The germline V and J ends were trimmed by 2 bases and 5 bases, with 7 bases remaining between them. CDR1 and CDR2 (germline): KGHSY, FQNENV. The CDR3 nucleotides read TGTGCCAGCAGCCAAACAGGAGATCAGCCCCAGCATTTT. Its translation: CASSQTGDQPQHF.

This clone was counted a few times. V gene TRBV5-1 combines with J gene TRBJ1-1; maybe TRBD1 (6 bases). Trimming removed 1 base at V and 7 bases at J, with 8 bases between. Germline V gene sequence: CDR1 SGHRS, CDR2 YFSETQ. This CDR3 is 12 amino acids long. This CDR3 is CASSLKGDEAFF. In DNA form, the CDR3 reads TGCGCCAGCAGCTTGAAGGGGGATGAAGCTTTCTTT.

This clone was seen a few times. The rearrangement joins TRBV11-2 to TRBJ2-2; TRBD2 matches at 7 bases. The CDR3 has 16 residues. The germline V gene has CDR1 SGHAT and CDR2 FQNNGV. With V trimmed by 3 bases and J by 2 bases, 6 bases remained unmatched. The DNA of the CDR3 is TGTGCCAGCAGCTTTTTGGCTAGCGGCAACACCGGGGAGCTGTTTTTT. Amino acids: CASSFLASGNTGELFF.

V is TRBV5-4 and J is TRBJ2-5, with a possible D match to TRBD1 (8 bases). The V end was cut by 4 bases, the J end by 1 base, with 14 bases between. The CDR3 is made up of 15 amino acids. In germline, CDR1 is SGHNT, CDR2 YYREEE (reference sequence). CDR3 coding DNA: TGTGCCAGCAGCCGGGGAGGGACAGGCCAAGAGACCCAGTACTTC. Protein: CASSRGGTGQETQYF. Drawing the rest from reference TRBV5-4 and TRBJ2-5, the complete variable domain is ETGVTQSPTHLIKTRGQQVTLRCSSQSGHNTVSWYQQALGQGPQFIFQYYREEENGRGNFPPRFSGLQFPNYSSELNVNALELDDSALYLCASSRGGTGQETQYFGPGTRLLVL.

The CDR3 coding sequence is TGTGCCAGCAGCCCAGACAGCGCTTACAATGAGCAGTTCTTC. Residues: CASSPDSAYNEQFF. The chain has TRBV11-2 and TRBJ2-1; D possibly corresponds to TRBD1 (5 bases). The CDR3 extends over 14 amino acids. Germline V lookup: CDR1 SGHAT, CDR2 FQNNGV. V lost 5 bases to trimming and J lost 4 bases, with 12 bases between them.

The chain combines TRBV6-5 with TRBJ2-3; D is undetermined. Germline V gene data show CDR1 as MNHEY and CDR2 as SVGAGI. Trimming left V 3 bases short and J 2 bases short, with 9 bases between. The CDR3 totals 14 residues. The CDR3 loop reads CASSYQENTDTQYF. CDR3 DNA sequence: TGTGCCAGCAGTTATCAGGAAAACACAGATACGCAGTATTTT.

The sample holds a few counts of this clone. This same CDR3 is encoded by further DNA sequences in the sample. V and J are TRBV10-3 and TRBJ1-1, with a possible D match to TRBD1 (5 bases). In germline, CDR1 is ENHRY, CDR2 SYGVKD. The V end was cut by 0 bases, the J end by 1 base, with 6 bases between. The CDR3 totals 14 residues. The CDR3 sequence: CAISESQGNTEAFF. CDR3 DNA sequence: TGTGCCATCAGTGAGTCGCAGGGGAACACTGAAGCTTTCTTT.

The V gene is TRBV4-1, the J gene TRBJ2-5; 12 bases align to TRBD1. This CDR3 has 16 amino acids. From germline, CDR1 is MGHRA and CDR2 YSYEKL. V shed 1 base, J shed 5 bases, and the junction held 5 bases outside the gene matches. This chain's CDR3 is CASSQVGTGGTETQYF. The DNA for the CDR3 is TGCGCCAGCAGCCAAGTAGGGACAGGGGGCACGGAGACCCAGTACTTC.

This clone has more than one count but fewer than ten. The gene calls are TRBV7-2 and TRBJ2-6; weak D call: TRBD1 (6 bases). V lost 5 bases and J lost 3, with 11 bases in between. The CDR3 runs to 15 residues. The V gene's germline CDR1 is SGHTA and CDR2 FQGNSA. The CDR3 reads CASSGRGFGANVLTF. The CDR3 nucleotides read TGTGCCAGCAGCGGCAGGGGTTTTGGGGCCAACGTCCTGACTTTC.

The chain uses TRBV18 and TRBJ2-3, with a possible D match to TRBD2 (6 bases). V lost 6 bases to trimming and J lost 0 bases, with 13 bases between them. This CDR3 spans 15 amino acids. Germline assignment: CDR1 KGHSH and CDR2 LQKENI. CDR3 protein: CASSLVGTSTDTQYF. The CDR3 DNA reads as TGTGCCAGCTCTCTCGTAGGGACTAGCACAGATACGCAGTATTTT.

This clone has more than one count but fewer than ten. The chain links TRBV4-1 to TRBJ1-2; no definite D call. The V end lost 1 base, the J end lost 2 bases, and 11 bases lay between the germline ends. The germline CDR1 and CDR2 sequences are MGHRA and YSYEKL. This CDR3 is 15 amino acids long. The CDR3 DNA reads TGCGCCAGCAGCCAAGGTCTATCCGGGAACTATGGCTACACCTTC. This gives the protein CASSQGLSGNYGYTF.

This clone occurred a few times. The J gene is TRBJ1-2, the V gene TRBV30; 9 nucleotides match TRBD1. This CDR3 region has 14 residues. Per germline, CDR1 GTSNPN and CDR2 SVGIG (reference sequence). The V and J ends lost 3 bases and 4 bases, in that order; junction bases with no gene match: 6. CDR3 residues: CAWSGTGLFYGYTF. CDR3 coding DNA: TGTGCCTGGAGCGGGACAGGGCTTTTCTATGGCTACACCTTC.